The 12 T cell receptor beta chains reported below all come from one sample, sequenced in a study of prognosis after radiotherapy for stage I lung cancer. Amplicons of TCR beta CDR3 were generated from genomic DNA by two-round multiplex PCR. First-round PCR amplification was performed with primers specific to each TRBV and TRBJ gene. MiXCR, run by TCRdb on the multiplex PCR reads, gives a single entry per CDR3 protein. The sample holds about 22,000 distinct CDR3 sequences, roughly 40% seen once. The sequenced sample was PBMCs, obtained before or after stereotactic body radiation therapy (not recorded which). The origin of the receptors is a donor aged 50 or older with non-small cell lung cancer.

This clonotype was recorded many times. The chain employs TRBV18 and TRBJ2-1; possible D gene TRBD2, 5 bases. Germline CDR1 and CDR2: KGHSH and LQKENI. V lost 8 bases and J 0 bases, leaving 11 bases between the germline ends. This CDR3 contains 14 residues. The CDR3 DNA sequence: TGTGCCAGCGCGGGTGGGAGCTCCTACAATGAGCAGTTCTTC. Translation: CASAGGSSYNEQFF.

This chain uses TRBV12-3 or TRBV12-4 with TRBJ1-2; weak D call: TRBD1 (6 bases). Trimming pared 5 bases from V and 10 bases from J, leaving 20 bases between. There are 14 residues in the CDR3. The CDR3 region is CASSPWGGARVYTF. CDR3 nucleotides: TGTGCCAGCAGTCCCTGGGGGGGGGCTCGTGTCTACACCTTC.

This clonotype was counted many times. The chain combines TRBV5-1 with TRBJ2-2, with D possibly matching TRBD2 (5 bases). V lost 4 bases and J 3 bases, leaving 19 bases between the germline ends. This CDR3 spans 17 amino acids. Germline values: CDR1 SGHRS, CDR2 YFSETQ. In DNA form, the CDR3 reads TGCGCCAGCAGCCGGGGTGGGGTTAGCGATTACACCGGGGAGCTGTTTTTT. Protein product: CASSRGGVSDYTGELFF.

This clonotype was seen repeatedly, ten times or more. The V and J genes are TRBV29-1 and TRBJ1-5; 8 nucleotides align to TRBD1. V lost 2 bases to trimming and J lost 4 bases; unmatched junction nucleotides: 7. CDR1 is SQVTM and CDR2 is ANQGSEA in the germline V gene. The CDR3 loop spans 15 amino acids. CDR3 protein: CSVELGTGGNQPQHF. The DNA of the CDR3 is TGCAGCGTTGAATTAGGGACAGGCGGTAATCAGCCCCAGCATTTT.

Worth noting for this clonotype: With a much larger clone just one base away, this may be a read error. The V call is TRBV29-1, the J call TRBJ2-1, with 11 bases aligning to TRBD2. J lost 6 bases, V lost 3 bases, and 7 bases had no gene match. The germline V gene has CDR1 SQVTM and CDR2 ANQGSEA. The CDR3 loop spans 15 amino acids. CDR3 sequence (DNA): TGCAGCGTTGACCATGCACTAGCGGGAGCCAATGAGCAGTTCTTC. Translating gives CSVDHALAGANEQFF.

CDR3 coding DNA: TGCAGTGCCCGGAGGGCGGCAGGGGGTTCCTACGAGCAGTACTTC. Protein sequence: CSARRAAGGSYEQYF. V gene TRBV20-1 combines with J gene TRBJ2-7, with a possible D match to TRBD1 (7 bases). The germline gives CDR1 DFQATT, CDR2 SNEGSKA (reference sequence). The CDR3 is 15 residues long. Trimming shortened V by 6 bases and J by 1 base, and 19 bases separated the two germline ends.

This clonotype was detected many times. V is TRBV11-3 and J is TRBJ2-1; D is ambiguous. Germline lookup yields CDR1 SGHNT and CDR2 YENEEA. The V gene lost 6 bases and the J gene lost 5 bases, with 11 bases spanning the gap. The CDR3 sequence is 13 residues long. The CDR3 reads CASRGSGNNEQFF. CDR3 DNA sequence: TGTGCCAGCAGGGGATCAGGAAACAATGAGCAGTTCTTC.

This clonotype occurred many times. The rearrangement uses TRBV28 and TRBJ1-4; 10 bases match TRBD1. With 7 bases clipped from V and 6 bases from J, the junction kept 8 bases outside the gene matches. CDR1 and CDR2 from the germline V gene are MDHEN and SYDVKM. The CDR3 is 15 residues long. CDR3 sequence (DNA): TGTGCCAGCACCTCGACCGGGACAGGGGATGAAAAACTGTTTTTT. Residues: CASTSTGTGDEKLFF.

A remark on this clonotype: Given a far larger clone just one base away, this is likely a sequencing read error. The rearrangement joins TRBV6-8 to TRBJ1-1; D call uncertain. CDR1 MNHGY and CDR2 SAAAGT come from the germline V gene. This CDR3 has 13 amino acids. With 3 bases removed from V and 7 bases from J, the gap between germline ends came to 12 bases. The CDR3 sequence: CASSYSWSLEAFF. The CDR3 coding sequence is TGTGCCAGCAGTTATTCGTGGTCCCTTGAAGCTTTCTTT.

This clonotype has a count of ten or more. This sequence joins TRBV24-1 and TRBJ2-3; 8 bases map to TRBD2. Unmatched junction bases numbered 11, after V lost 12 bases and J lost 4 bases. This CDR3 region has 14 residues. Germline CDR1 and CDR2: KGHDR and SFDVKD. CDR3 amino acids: CASQHSGSADTQYF. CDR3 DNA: TGTGCCTCCCAACACAGCGGGAGTGCAGATACGCAGTATTTT.

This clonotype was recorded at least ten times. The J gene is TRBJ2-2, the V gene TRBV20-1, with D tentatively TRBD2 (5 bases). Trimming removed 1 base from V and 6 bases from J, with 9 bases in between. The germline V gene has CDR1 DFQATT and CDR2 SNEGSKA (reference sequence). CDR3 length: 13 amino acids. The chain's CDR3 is CSARGESAGELFF. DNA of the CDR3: TGCAGTGCTAGAGGGGAGTCCGCCGGGGAGCTGTTTTTT.

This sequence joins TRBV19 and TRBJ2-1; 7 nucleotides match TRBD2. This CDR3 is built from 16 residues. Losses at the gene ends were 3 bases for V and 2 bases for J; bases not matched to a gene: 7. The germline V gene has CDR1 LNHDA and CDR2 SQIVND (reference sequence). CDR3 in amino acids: CASSIGGSGTYNEQFF. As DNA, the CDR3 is TGTGCCAGTAGTATCGGGGGGTCGGGGACCTACAATGAGCAGTTCTTC.